This TCR beta chain was profiled in a study of T-cell reconstitution after alpha-beta-depleted transplantation in children. This sample's TCRbeta library carried unique molecular identifier barcodes. TCRdb reanalysed the PCR reads using MiXCR and keeps one entry per CDR3 protein. Counted here are approximately 520,000 distinct CDR3 sequences, around a third occurring once; the ten biggest clones make up under 3%. The length of the CDR3 is 15 residues. V shed 0 bases and J 9 bases; nucleotides not matched to a gene: 5. Germline V gives CDR1 DFQATT, CDR2 SNEGSKA (reference sequence). This clonotype was counted between two and nine times.

This clonotype was obtained from a human donor who donated a stem cell graft to a child with aplastic anemia. The source was PBMCs from the stem cell graft donor, collected from the stem cell graft. The rearrangement uses TRBV20-1 and TRBJ2-1; 13 bases agree with TRBD2. CDR3 nucleotides: TGCAGTGCTAGAGATTTCCGGACTAGCGGGAGTGAGCAGTTCTTC. Protein: CSARDFRTSGSEQFF.